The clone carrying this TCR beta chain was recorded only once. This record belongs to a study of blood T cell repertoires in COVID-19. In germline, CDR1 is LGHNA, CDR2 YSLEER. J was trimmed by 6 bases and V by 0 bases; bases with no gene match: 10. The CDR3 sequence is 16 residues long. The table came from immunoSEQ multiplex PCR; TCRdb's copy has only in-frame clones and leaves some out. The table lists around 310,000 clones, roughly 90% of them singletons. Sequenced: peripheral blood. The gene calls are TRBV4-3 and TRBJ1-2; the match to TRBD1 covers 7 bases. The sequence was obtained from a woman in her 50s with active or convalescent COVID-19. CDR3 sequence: CASSQDARQGGHGYTF. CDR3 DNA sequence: TGCGCCAGCAGCCAAGATGCCCGACAGGGAGGACATGGCTACACCTTC.